The 28 T cell receptor beta chains reported below all come from one sample, sequenced in a study of neurological immune-mediated disorders. Using its own MiXCR run on the 5' RACE reads, TCRdb lists one record per CDR3 protein. This table has some 70,000 distinct CDR3 sequences, 3.4% appearing once. Sequencing was done on a sample of PBMCs. The receptors stem from a man aged 40-55 years with multiple sclerosis.

This clonotype has ten or more counts. The chain joins TRBV24-1 to TRBJ2-3; weak D call: TRBD1 (6 bases). The germline V gene has CDR1 KGHDR and CDR2 SFDVKD. V lost 5 bases to trimming and J lost 0 bases, with 17 bases between them. The CDR3 runs 17 residues. The chain's CDR3 is CATSVRGGPTSTDTQYF. The DNA of the CDR3 is TGTGCCACCAGTGTCCGTGGGGGCCCGACAAGCACAGATACGCAGTATTTT.

In its sample, this clonotype was seen many times. The chain combines TRBV11-2 with TRBJ1-2; 11 bases agree with TRBD1. The CDR3 extends over 16 amino acids. The V segment lost 3 bases and the J segment 8 bases; nucleotides outside the gene matches: 11. The germline V gene encodes CDR1 SGHAT and CDR2 FQNNGV. This CDR3 is CASSFSGTGGIGGYTF. The CDR3 DNA reads TGTGCCAGCAGCTTTTCCGGGACAGGGGGAATTGGCGGCTACACCTTC. Full variable domain (rest looked up from reference TRBV11-2 and TRBJ1-2): EAGVAQSPRYKIIEKRQSVAFWCNPISGHATLYWYQQILGQGPKLLIQFQNNGVVDDSQLPKDRFSAERLKGVDSTLKIQPAKLEDSAVYLCASSFSGTGGIGGYTFGSGTRLTVV.

In its sample, this clonotype was seen many times. The V and J genes are TRBV18 and TRBJ2-3; no firm D call. CDR1 KGHSH and CDR2 LQKENI come from the germline V gene. The CDR3 length is 14 residues. V was cut by 3 bases and J by 3 bases, with 10 bases left in between. For the CDR3, the DNA is TGTGCCAGCTCACCGACGTCCGGGACAGATACGCAGTATTTT. Translated, it gives CASSPTSGTDTQYF.

This clonotype was seen many times. The rearrangement uses TRBV2 and TRBJ2-2, with TRBD2 matching over 9 bases. From germline, CDR1 is SNHLY and CDR2 FYNNEI. The J segment lost 7 bases and the V segment lost 3 bases, leaving 6 bases of the junction unmatched. The CDR3 covers 15 residues. DNA of the CDR3: TGTGCCAGCAGTGATCCAGCGGGAGGAGTCGGGGAGCTGTTTTTT. It encodes CASSDPAGGVGELFF.

In its sample, this clonotype was seen many times. V and J are TRBV7-6 and TRBJ1-4, with TRBD1 matching over 7 bases. The junction had 8 bases not matched to a gene; V was cut back by 0 bases and J by 4 bases. CDR1 is SGHVS, CDR2 FNYEAQ, per germline. The CDR3 length is 17 residues. The CDR3 nucleotides are TGTGCCAGCAGCTTAGCCATCGAGGGGGCGAATAATGAAAAACTGTTTTTT. Its protein product is CASSLAIEGANNEKLFF. The variable domain in full, completed from reference TRBV7-6 and TRBJ1-4, reads GAGVSQSPRYKVTKRGQDVALRCDPISGHVSLYWYRQALGQGPEFLTYFNYEAQQDKSGLPNDRFSAERPEGSISTLTIQRTEQRDSAMYRCASSLAIEGANNEKLFFGSGTQLSVL.

In its sample, this clonotype is medium-sized. V gene TRBV5-1 combines with J gene TRBJ2-4; D possibly uses TRBD1 or TRBD2 (5 bases each). Germline lookup yields CDR1 SGHRS and CDR2 YFSETQ. The CDR3 sequence is 14 residues long. The V and J ends lost 3 bases and 0 bases respectively, with 7 bases between them. The CDR3 spells CASSWDGAKNIQYF. CDR3 nucleotide sequence: TGCGCCAGCAGCTGGGACGGAGCCAAAAACATTCAGTACTTC.

This clonotype was picked up many times. The chain joins TRBV4-2 to TRBJ1-1; tentatively, D is TRBD1 (5 bases). V was cut by 3 bases and J by 5 bases, with 16 bases left in between. The CDR3 is 15 amino acids. Germline CDR1 LGHNA, CDR2 YNFKEQ. Here the CDR3 reads CASSQAAGSRTEAFF. The CDR3 coding sequence is TGTGCCAGCAGCCAGGCGGCAGGGAGTAGGACTGAAGCTTTCTTT.

The table lists this clonotype with many counts. The genes are TRBV7-2 and TRBJ1-1; weak D call: TRBD1 (5 bases). The germline V gene encodes CDR1 SGHTA and CDR2 FQGNSA. The CDR3 spans 15 residues. The V and J ends lost 5 bases and 4 bases respectively, with 17 bases between them. CDR3 sequence reads: CASSRGLHRGTEAFF. CDR3 DNA sequence: TGTGCCAGCAGCCGGGGACTCCACCGAGGCACTGAAGCTTTCTTT.

This clonotype appeared many times. The V and J genes are TRBV10-3 and TRBJ2-1; no firm D call. With 3 bases removed from V and 7 bases from J, the gap between germline ends came to 7 bases. The germline CDR1 and CDR2 sequences are ENHRY and SYGVKD. The CDR3 is made up of 12 amino acids. CDR3 DNA: TGTGCCATCAGTGAAGGACGGAATGAGCAGTTCTTC. Encoded protein: CAISEGRNEQFF.

This clonotype occurred many times. V gene TRBV9 combines with J gene TRBJ1-4; D remains unclear. CDR3 size: 15 residues. Between the trimmed V and J ends, which lost 0 bases and 6 bases, there was a span of 12 bases. Germline lookup yields CDR1 SGDLS and CDR2 YYNGEE. The CDR3 DNA reads as TGTGCCAGCAGCGTAGAAGAAGGGCGGGATGAAAAACTGTTTTTT. As protein: CASSVEEGRDEKLFF.

This clonotype has just a few counts. A read error may be the cause here, since a much bigger clone is one base away. The chain has TRBV6-6 and TRBJ1-5; TRBD1 agrees at 7 bases. CDR1 is MNHNY and CDR2 is SVGAGI in the germline V gene (reference sequence). The CDR3 length is 15 residues. The CDR3 DNA is TGTGCCAGCAGGAAGGACAGGACGATCAATCAGCCCCAGAATTTT. This encodes CASRKDRTINQPQNF.

This clonotype occurred many times. This chain uses TRBV20-1 with TRBJ2-5; 9 nucleotides align to TRBD2. The CDR3 spans 14 residues. Germline V gene sequence: CDR1 DFQATT, CDR2 SNEGSKA (reference sequence). V lost 5 bases and J lost 4; bases outside the gene matches: 8. In nucleotides, the CDR3 is TGCAGTGCTCCCGCTAGCGGGATCGTAGAGACCCAGTACTTC. This translates into CSAPASGIVETQYF.

This clonotype was seen at least ten times. The chain carries TRBV5-1 and TRBJ1-1; D call uncertain. Trimming cost V 4 bases and J 1 base, with 8 bases left between them. The CDR3 totals 13 residues. The germline gives CDR1 SGHRS, CDR2 YFSETQ. The CDR3, as DNA: TGCGCCAGCAGCCCCGCAGCGAACACTGAAGCTTTCTTT. It codes for CASSPAANTEAFF.

The sample holds many counts of this clonotype. The chain links TRBV5-1 to TRBJ1-1; D is ambiguous. The germline V gene encodes CDR1 SGHRS and CDR2 YFSETQ. The CDR3 is made up of 15 amino acids. V was shortened by 0 bases and J by 1 base, with 10 bases between the two germline ends. CDR3 sequence reads: CASSLEVRGNTEAFF. The DNA of the CDR3 is TGCGCCAGCAGCTTGGAGGTGCGAGGGAACACTGAAGCTTTCTTT.

The sample holds many counts of this clonotype. The chain has TRBV5-5 and TRBJ1-1, with D hard to call. This CDR3 is built from 13 residues. Germline assignment: CDR1 SGHKS and CDR2 YYEKEE (reference sequence). Trimming removed 5 bases from V and 0 bases from J, with 8 bases in between. The CDR3 reads CASRNTMNTEAFF. Written as DNA, the CDR3 is TGTGCCAGCAGGAACACCATGAACACTGAAGCTTTCTTT.

In the case of this clonotype: In this CDR3 the conserved last residue, phenylalanine or tryptophan, is missing, so a read error is likely. The chain links TRBV14 to TRBJ2-7, with D hard to call. The V gene lost 4 bases and the J gene lost 0 bases, with 7 bases spanning the gap. The germline V gene encodes CDR1 SGHDN and CDR2 FVKESK. The CDR3 totals 13 residues. The CDR3 DNA sequence: TGTGCCAGCAGCCCCGGCGTCTCCTACGAGCAGTACAAC. This sequence encodes CASSPGVSYEQYN.

This clonotype occurred many times. This chain uses TRBV5-1 with TRBJ2-3; tentative D call: TRBD2 (6 bases). Trimming removed 0 bases from V and 2 bases from J, with 22 bases in between. Germline V gene data show CDR1 as SGHRS and CDR2 as YFSETQ. The CDR3 totals 19 residues. This chain's CDR3 is CASSLGGGGEHLITDTQYF. The CDR3 nucleotides read TGCGCCAGCAGCTTGGGAGGTGGCGGGGAGCACCTAATCACAGATACGCAGTATTTT.

This rearrangement joins TRBV20-1 to TRBJ2-7, with a weak D call TRBD1 (5 bases). The length of the CDR3 is 15 residues. V was trimmed by 6 bases and J by 5 bases, leaving 23 bases between them. Germline CDR1 DFQATT, CDR2 SNEGSKA (reference sequence). CDR3 region: CSASYLGKGHHEQYF. The CDR3, as DNA: TGCAGTGCCTCCTACTTGGGAAAGGGGCACCACGAGCAGTACTTC.

This clonotype occurred many times. The chain employs TRBV6-6 and TRBJ1-2, with a tentative D call TRBD1 (6 bases). The length of the CDR3 is 13 residues. In germline, CDR1 is MNHNY, CDR2 SVGAGI (reference sequence). The V end lost 8 bases, the J end lost 5 bases, and 15 bases lay between the germline ends. CDR3 in amino acids: CASSPGAEYGYTF. Written as DNA, the CDR3 is TGTGCCAGCTCCCCGGGGGCGGAGTATGGCTACACCTTC.

The rearrangement uses TRBV12-3 or TRBV12-4 and TRBJ2-7; TRBD2 matches at 8 bases. J gave up 0 bases and V 6 bases, and 10 bases lay outside the gene matches. The length of the CDR3 is 16 residues. DNA of the CDR3: TGTGCCAGCAGCTTTACTAGCGGACCCCGCTCCTACGAGCAGTACTTC. It specifies CASSFTSGPRSYEQYF.

This clonotype was detected ten times or more. V usage is TRBV20-1 and J usage is TRBJ2-5; D gene uncertain. The CDR3 sequence is 11 residues long. Germline V gene lookup returns CDR1 DFQATT and CDR2 SNEGSKA (reference sequence). Between the trimmed V and J ends, which lost 8 bases and 5 bases, there was a span of 12 bases. DNA of the CDR3: TGCAGTCCCTTAGAAGGGGAGACCCAGTACTTC. Its protein product is CSPLEGETQYF.

This clonotype occurred many times. The J gene is TRBJ2-6, the V gene TRBV6-5; 11 bases match TRBD1. J gave up 5 bases and V 7 bases, and 4 bases lay outside the gene matches. Germline CDR1 MNHEY, CDR2 SVGAGI. The CDR3 runs to 15 residues. DNA of the CDR3: TGTGCCAGCAAGGGACAGGGGGAAAGGGCCAACGTCCTGACTTTC. This sequence encodes CASKGQGERANVLTF.

This clonotype appeared many times. The rearrangement joins TRBV20-1 to TRBJ2-1; 9 bases line up with TRBD2. J lost 8 bases, V lost 2 bases, and 7 bases had no gene match. The germline V gene encodes CDR1 DFQATT and CDR2 SNEGSKA (reference sequence). The length of the CDR3 is 14 residues. CDR3 in DNA: TGCAGTGCTAGAAAAGCGGGAGGTCGCGATGAGCAGTTCTTC. It encodes CSARKAGGRDEQFF.

This clonotype was recorded at least ten times. This chain connects TRBV7-6 to TRBJ2-7, with D perhaps being TRBD1 or TRBD2 (5 bases each). The CDR3 covers 14 residues. The germline V and J ends were trimmed by 5 bases and 2 bases, with 13 bases remaining between them. Germline assignment: CDR1 SGHVS and CDR2 FNYEAQ. CDR3 bases: TGTGCCAGCAGCCAGGACTGGGGACCCTACGAGCAGTACTTC. Translating it yields CASSQDWGPYEQYF.

This clonotype was counted ten times or more. The chain employs TRBV5-1 and TRBJ1-2; TRBD1 matches at 11 bases. CDR1 SGHRS and CDR2 YFSETQ come from the germline V gene. V shed 3 bases and J 12 bases; nucleotides not matched to a gene: 4. CDR3 size: 12 residues. This CDR3 reads CASSWDRGAHTF. The DNA for the CDR3 is TGCGCCAGCAGCTGGGACAGGGGGGCCCACACCTTC.

There are many counts of this clonotype. V usage is TRBV20-1 and J usage is TRBJ2-3; D might be TRBD2 (5 bases). Trimming cost V 0 bases and J 11 bases, with 18 bases left between them. This CDR3 contains 14 residues. The germline gives CDR1 DFQATT, CDR2 SNEGSKA (reference sequence). The CDR3 is CSARDTVGAGVQYF. CDR3 DNA: TGCAGTGCTAGAGATACGGTGGGAGCCGGGGTGCAGTATTTT.

This clonotype was seen repeatedly, ten times or more. The rearrangement uses TRBV6-5 and TRBJ1-5; unclear D gene. Germline CDR1 and CDR2: MNHEY and SVGAGI. The CDR3 contains 13 residues. The V end lost 5 bases, the J end lost 7 bases, and 12 bases lay between the germline ends. The CDR3 nucleotides read TGTGCCAGCAGTGCCCGGATCGGGCAGCCCCAGCATTTT. Residues: CASSARIGQPQHF.

Ten or more counts support this clonotype. The chain links TRBV29-1 to TRBJ2-7; 8 bases are shared with TRBD1. Germline V gene lookup returns CDR1 SQVTM and CDR2 ANQGSEA. This CDR3 region has 15 residues. The junction had 12 bases not matched to a gene; V was cut back by 6 bases and J by 2 bases. The CDR3 DNA is TGCAGCGTCGCCCTCCAGGGGGCTATAGCCTACGAGCAGTACTTC. Encoded protein: CSVALQGAIAYEQYF.